Each of the 10 T cell receptor beta chains below was sequenced from the same sample in a study of graft-versus-host responses after intestinal transplantation. Only in-frame clones appear in the TCRdb table, and some are missing; sequencing was by immunoSEQ multiplex PCR. Here the sample spans approximately 8,700 clones, roughly 29% being singletons. The sample here was alloreactive CD4+ T cells from a mixed lymphocyte reaction culture, taken before intestinal transplant. As for subset: CFSE-low proliferating T cells sorted from roughly six-day pre-transplant mixed lymphocyte reaction (GvH or HvG direction). The receptor source for this set is a human patient who received an intestinal transplant.

There are a few counts of this clone. Additional DNA sequences in this sample encode the identical CDR3. The J gene is TRBJ2-5, the V gene TRBV9; 14 bases fit TRBD2. Losses at the gene ends were 4 bases for V and 3 bases for J; bases not matched to a gene: 2. The CDR3 extends over 15 amino acids. Looked up from germline, CDR1 is SGDLS and CDR2 is YYNGEE. Here the CDR3 reads CASSRGLAGEETQYF. In DNA, the CDR3 is TGTGCCAGCAGCAGGGGACTAGCGGGGGAAGAGACCCAGTACTTC.

This clone was observed a handful of times. The gene calls are TRBV9 and TRBJ2-7; no clear D gene. This CDR3 spans 16 amino acids. With 0 bases removed from V and 3 bases from J, the gap between germline ends came to 16 bases. Germline V gene lookup returns CDR1 SGDLS and CDR2 YYNGEE. As DNA, the CDR3 is TGTGCCAGCAGCGTAGACCCGTCCGGTCAGCGCTACGAGCAGTACTTC. It codes for CASSVDPSGQRYEQYF.

About this clone: The junction and the germline gene differ at one end; a read error may be behind it. The sample contains more than one DNA sequence encoding this CDR3. The chain joins TRBV6-6 to TRBJ1-1; 10 positions match TRBD1. The CDR3 extends over 12 amino acids. Per the germline V gene, CDR1 is MNHNY and CDR2 is SVGAGI (reference sequence). The CDR3 DNA reads as TGTGCCAGCAGTTATGGGACAGGGGCCGCTTTTTTT. Residues: CASSYGTGAAFF.

This clone has more than one count but fewer than ten. The rearrangement links TRBV6-5 to TRBJ2-7, with D maybe TRBD1 (6 bases). With 1 base removed from V and 2 bases from J, the gap between germline ends came to 6 bases. Germline lookup yields CDR1 MNHEY and CDR2 SVGAGI. The CDR3 is made up of 13 amino acids. The CDR3: CASSYWGPYEQYF. CDR3 nucleotides: TGTGCCAGCAGTTACTGGGGGCCCTACGAGCAGTACTTC.

The V call is TRBV6-6, the J call TRBJ2-7; unclear D gene. The CDR3 consists of 14 residues. Trimming removed 0 bases from V and 4 bases from J, with 10 bases in between. Germline CDR1 reads MNHNY; CDR2 reads SVGAGI (reference sequence). The CDR3 spells CASSYSMAQYEQYF. In DNA form, the CDR3 reads TGTGCCAGCAGTTACTCGATGGCACAGTACGAGCAGTACTTC.

This clone appeared a few times. V gene TRBV30 combines with J gene TRBJ1-1; D is perhaps TRBD1 (5 bases). Trimming stripped 1 base from V and 11 bases from J, with 23 bases between. CDR3 length: 15 residues. Germline CDR1 is GTSNPN and CDR2 is SVGIG (reference sequence). DNA of the CDR3: TGTGCCTGGAGTGCAGTGGCAGCCCCGGGGGTGAGGGCTTTCTTT. The encoded protein is CAWSAVAAPGVRAFF.

The chain is built from TRBV18 and TRBJ1-3; 7 bases fit TRBD1. The J segment lost 0 bases and the V segment lost 0 bases, leaving 5 bases of the junction unmatched. This CDR3 is 17 amino acids long. Germline V gives CDR1 KGHSH, CDR2 LQKENI. The DNA for the CDR3 is TGTGCCAGCTCACCACCAGGGACAGTCTTCTCTGGAAACACCATATATTTT. Translated, it gives CASSPPGTVFSGNTIYF.

This chain connects TRBV10-3 to TRBJ2-6; 9 bases match TRBD1. Per the germline V gene, CDR1 is ENHRY and CDR2 is SYGVKD. The V segment lost 10 bases and the J segment 4 bases; nucleotides outside the gene matches: 5. The CDR3 spans 14 residues. CDR3 loop: CASNRGQGANVLTF. For the CDR3, the DNA is TGTGCCAGCAACAGGGGGCAAGGGGCCAACGTCCTGACTTTC.

The V gene is TRBV7-9, the J gene TRBJ2-7; TRBD1 might be the D (6 bases). Germline V lookup: CDR1 SEHNR, CDR2 FQNEAQ (reference sequence). The CDR3 loop spans 15 amino acids. Between the trimmed V and J ends, which lost 5 bases and 2 bases, there was a span of 16 bases. The CDR3 coding sequence is TGTGCCAGCAGCCCTTGGACAGACCGAACCTACGAGCAGTACTTC. Its protein is CASSPWTDRTYEQYF.

V is TRBV4-1 and J is TRBJ2-1; TRBD1 matches at 10 bases. This CDR3 is built from 15 residues. Trimming at V came to 3 bases and at J to 9 bases, leaving 8 bases not matched to a gene. The V gene's germline CDR1 is MGHRA and CDR2 YSYEKL. The DNA of the CDR3 is TGCGCCAGCAGCCAGACCGGGACAGGGGCTTTTGAGCAGTTCTTC. It translates to CASSQTGTGAFEQFF.